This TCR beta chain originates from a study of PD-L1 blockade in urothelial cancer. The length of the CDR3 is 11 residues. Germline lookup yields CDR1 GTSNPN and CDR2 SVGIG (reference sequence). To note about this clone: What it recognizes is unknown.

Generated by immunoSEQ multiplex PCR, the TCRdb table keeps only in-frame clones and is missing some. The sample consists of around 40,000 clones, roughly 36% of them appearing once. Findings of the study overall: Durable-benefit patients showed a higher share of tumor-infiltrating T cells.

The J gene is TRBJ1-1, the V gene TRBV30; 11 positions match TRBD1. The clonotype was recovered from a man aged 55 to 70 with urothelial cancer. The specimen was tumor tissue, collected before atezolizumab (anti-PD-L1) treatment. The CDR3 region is CAAGTGGIAFF. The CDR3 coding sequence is TGTGCTGCGGGGACAGGGGGGATTGCTTTCTTT.